The rows below give T cell receptor beta chains drawn from one sample of a study of post-analysis software for immune sequencing data. TCRdb reprocessed the PCR reads with MiXCR, giving one entry per CDR3 protein. This repertoire shows about half a million distinct CDR3 sequences, roughly 45% found once; its top ten account for roughly an eighth. Material: blood. All receptors derive from a girl aged 5 to 17 with multiple sclerosis. Each CDR3 is given without its conserved first and last residue. Expanded clones get a size class; other rows say once, few or many, or leave the size out.

CDR3aa | v_gene | abundance
SAGRTGAQETQY | TRBV20-1 | NA
ASRVGVGYT | TRBV12-3/TRBV12-4 | NA
ASGELSGAETQY | TRBV6-1 | NA
ASSPGGQGYHEQY | TRBV5-1 | once
ASSPLRRRASYGQY | TRBV5-6 | few
SASGAGAYNEQF | TRBV20-1 | NA
SVMGQGQPNEQF | TRBV29-1 | few
SVRGLAGGNEQF | TRBV20-1 | few
ASSHLDYTGVPFEQY | TRBV4-1 | NA
ASTGQGVVEETQY | TRBV2 | NA
ASSHLREHWDEQF | TRBV3-1 | NA
ASSFQGAKANEQY | TRBV5-1 | once
AWEPGNRAEQY | TRBV30 | NA
ASSYLDVRVETQY | TRBV6-2/TRBV6-3 | NA
AWRQAYNEQF | TRBV30 | NA
SVDSTGELF | TRBV29-1 | NA
AGRHRGPYEQY | TRBV12-3/TRBV12-4 | NA
ASSPRGPMNTEAF | TRBV5-5 | NA
SVSGTGNTKQY | TRBV29-1 | NA
ASSLGRSDNEQF | TRBV7-3 | NA
SATGPPDPYEQY | TRBV20-1 | NA
ASSELDNFSEAF | TRBV28 | NA
SARRGAYEQY | TRBV20-1 | NA
ATSDARDRDGHHQETQY | TRBV24-1 | once
SARIPGTSYNEQF | TRBV20-1 | NA
SATGTSGRESQDTQY | TRBV20-1 | few
SARTDGVNTEAF | TRBV20-1 | NA
ASSLAGRRQETQY | TRBV7-8 | NA
ASSSGQSRDNEQF | TRBV7-9 | few